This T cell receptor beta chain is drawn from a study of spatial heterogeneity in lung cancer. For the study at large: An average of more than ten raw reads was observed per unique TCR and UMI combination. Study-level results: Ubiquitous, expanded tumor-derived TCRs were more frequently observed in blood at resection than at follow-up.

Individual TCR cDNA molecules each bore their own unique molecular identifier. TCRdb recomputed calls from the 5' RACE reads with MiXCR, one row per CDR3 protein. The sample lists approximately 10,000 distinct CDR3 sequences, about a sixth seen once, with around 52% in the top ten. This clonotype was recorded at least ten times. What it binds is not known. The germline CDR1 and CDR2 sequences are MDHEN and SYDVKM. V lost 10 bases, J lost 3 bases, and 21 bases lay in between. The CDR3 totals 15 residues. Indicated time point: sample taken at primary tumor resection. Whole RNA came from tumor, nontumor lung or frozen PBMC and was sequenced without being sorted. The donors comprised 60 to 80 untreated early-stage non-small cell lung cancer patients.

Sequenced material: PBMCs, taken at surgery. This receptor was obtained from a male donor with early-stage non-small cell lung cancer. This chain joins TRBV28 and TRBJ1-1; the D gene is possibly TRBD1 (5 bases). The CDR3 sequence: CATRRPGTRDTEAFF. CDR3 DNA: TGTGCCACCCGTCGTCCCGGGACGAGAGACACTGAAGCTTTCTTT.